This T cell receptor (beta chain) was profiled in a study of cytomegalovirus exposure and HLA in healthy donors. A multiplex PCR was run with 60 Vbeta primers and 13 Jbeta primers. Here immunoSEQ multiplex PCR was the method, and the copy in TCRdb shows in-frame clones only, minus some. The sample yields 110,000 to 150,000 clones, approximately 79% seen once. The V gene lost 10 bases and the J gene lost 3 bases, with 11 bases spanning the gap. CDR1 ENHRY and CDR2 SYGVKD come from the germline V gene. CDR3 length: 12 amino acids. The V gene is TRBV10-3, the J gene TRBJ2-3; D is unclear. This receptor was taken from a young woman in good health and CMV-seronegative. Sequenced: PBMCs. CDR3 in DNA: TGTGCCACCACTTCGAGGACAGATACGCAGTATTTT. Encoded protein: CATTSRTDTQYF.